Presented here are 19 T cell receptor beta chains from one specimen sequenced in a study of cytomegalovirus exposure and HLA in healthy donors. Researchers ran the PCR with 60 Vbeta and 13 Jbeta primers. This table comes from immunoSEQ multiplex PCR, and its TCRdb copy is limited to in-frame clones, with some not included. The profile shows just under 80,000 clones, around 79% of them singletons. Source material: PBMCs. These receptors were taken from a man aged 40-49 years in good health and CMV-seronegative.

The CDR3 region is CASSQTGFSSGNTIYF. The CDR3 nucleotides are TGTGCCAGCAGCCAGACAGGTTTCAGCTCTGGAAACACCATATATTTT. The J gene is TRBJ1-3, the V gene TRBV4-2; maybe TRBD1 (6 bases). V gave up 3 bases and J gave up 0 bases, with 12 bases separating them. The CDR3 loop spans 16 amino acids. CDR1 is LGHNA, CDR2 YNFKEQ, per germline.

The CDR3 sequence is CASSLSAGQGYTF. The CDR3 DNA reads as TGTGCCAGCAGCTTGTCAGCAGGACAGGGCTACACCTTC. This chain joins TRBV7-3 and TRBJ1-2; the D gene is possibly TRBD1 (6 bases). The V gene's germline CDR1 is SGHTA and CDR2 FQGTGA. The CDR3 loop spans 13 amino acids. Trimming took off 3 bases at V and 8 bases at J, with 13 bases between the two ends.

V gene TRBV4-1 combines with J gene TRBJ2-3, with a possible D match to TRBD2 (6 bases). Germline CDR1 reads MGHRA; CDR2 reads YSYEKL. This CDR3 has 16 amino acids. The V end lost 8 bases, the J end lost 2 bases, and 20 bases lay between the germline ends. DNA for the CDR3: TGCGCCAGCTTACCACCCCCGACGGGGGACACAGATACGCAGTATTTT. This codes for CASLPPPTGDTDTQYF.

The chain carries TRBV6-1 and TRBJ1-6, with TRBD1 matching over 9 bases. V dropped 6 bases and J dropped 6; count of bases not matched to a gene: 9. The CDR3 consists of 16 residues. The germline CDR1 and CDR2 sequences are MNHNS and SASEGT. The CDR3 region is CASSEQGASRNSPLHF. Written as DNA, the CDR3 is TGTGCCAGCAGCGAACAGGGGGCGAGTCGTAATTCACCCCTCCACTTT.

The chain recombines TRBV19 with TRBJ1-1; D is unclear. Germline V gene sequence: CDR1 LNHDA, CDR2 SQIVND (reference sequence). This CDR3 has 12 amino acids. V was clipped by 4 bases and J by 0 bases, with 3 bases between them. This CDR3 is CASSTLNTEAFF. CDR3 sequence (DNA): TGTGCCAGTAGTACTTTGAACACTGAAGCTTTCTTT.

CDR3 in DNA: TGTGCCAGCAGTTCGGGGCTAGCGGGAGGGCAAGAGACCCAGTACTTC. This codes for CASSSGLAGGQETQYF. The chain uses TRBV27 and TRBJ2-5, with 12 bases that match TRBD2. V lost 4 bases, J lost 2 bases, and 5 bases stayed unmatched. This CDR3 is 16 amino acids long. Germline V gene lookup returns CDR1 MNHEY and CDR2 SMNVEV (reference sequence).

This chain links TRBV27 with TRBJ2-1, with 10 bases identical to TRBD1. The CDR3 runs 16 residues. From germline, CDR1 is MNHEY and CDR2 SMNVEV (reference sequence). The junction had 5 bases not matched to a gene; V was cut back by 3 bases and J by 3 bases. As DNA, the CDR3 is TGTGCCAGCAGTTTGAGGTGGACAGGGGGCTACAATGAGCAGTTCTTC. Protein sequence: CASSLRWTGGYNEQFF.

This clone was seen just once. DNA of the CDR3: TGCGCCAGCAGCTTAGGAACAGGGGGCGATGGGGCCAACGTCCTGACTTTC. As protein: CASSLGTGGDGANVLTF. The chain combines TRBV5-1 with TRBJ2-6; the match to TRBD1 covers 9 bases. Germline V gene data show CDR1 as SGHRS and CDR2 as YFSETQ. Trimming cost V 2 bases and J 3 bases; bases outside gene matches: 6. The CDR3 is 17 residues long.

This chain uses TRBV5-1 with TRBJ1-2; TRBD1 matches at 7 bases. Per germline, CDR1 SGHRS and CDR2 YFSETQ. The CDR3 has 15 residues. J gave up 6 bases and V 4 bases, and 12 bases lay outside the gene matches. The CDR3 DNA follows: TGCGCCAGCAGCGACCGACAGGGAAGGGCCCATGGCTACACCTTC. Translating gives CASSDRQGRAHGYTF.

This chain links TRBV19 with TRBJ2-7, with 13 bases that match TRBD2. Trimming at V came to 8 bases and at J to 0 bases, leaving 7 bases not matched to a gene. From germline, CDR1 is LNHDA and CDR2 SQIVND (reference sequence). The CDR3 contains 16 residues. The CDR3 sequence is CASSGTSGVSSYEQYF. The CDR3 coding sequence is TGTGCCAGTTCGGGGACTAGCGGGGTAAGCTCCTACGAGCAGTACTTC.

This chain uses TRBV9 with TRBJ1-2, with D possibly being TRBD1 (6 bases). Germline-derived CDR1 and CDR2 are SGDLS and YYNGEE. This CDR3 region has 14 residues. Trimming cost V 3 bases and J 2 bases, with 11 bases left between them. The CDR3 DNA is TGTGCCAGCAGCGGACAGGCCATCAACTATGGCTACACCTTC. Protein product: CASSGQAINYGYTF.

The chain combines TRBV18 with TRBJ2-7; 10 nucleotides agree with TRBD2. Germline assignment: CDR1 KGHSH and CDR2 LQKENI. This CDR3 is built from 15 residues. J was trimmed by 4 bases and V by 3 bases; bases with no gene match: 6. CDR3 in DNA: TGTGCCAGCTCACCTCGGACTAGCGGAACATACGAGCAGTACTTC. This gives the protein CASSPRTSGTYEQYF.

J is TRBJ2-1 and V is TRBV19, with TRBD2 matching 8 bases. J was trimmed by 4 bases and V by 5 bases; bases with no gene match: 10. The CDR3 totals 16 residues. Germline lookup yields CDR1 LNHDA and CDR2 SQIVND (reference sequence). The CDR3 sequence: CASSPVKGGRYNEQFF. The CDR3 nucleotides read TGTGCCAGTAGTCCCGTTAAGGGCGGGAGGTACAATGAGCAGTTCTTC.

The V and J genes are TRBV4-3 and TRBJ1-2; a weak D match, TRBD1 (5 bases). In germline, CDR1 is LGHNA, CDR2 YSLEER. The ends were cut back, 1 base at V and 8 bases at J, with 11 bases in the middle. The CDR3 is made up of 13 amino acids. In DNA form, the CDR3 reads TGCGCCAGCAGCCAAGTAGCCGGGGGGGGCTACACCTTC. Its protein product is CASSQVAGGGYTF.

The rearrangement links TRBV30 to TRBJ1-1; D may be TRBD1 (6 bases). The CDR3 is made up of 13 amino acids. Germline lookup yields CDR1 GTSNPN and CDR2 SVGIG (reference sequence). Trimming took off 4 bases at V and 8 bases at J, with 17 bases between the two ends. The CDR3 coding sequence is TGTGCCTGGAATAAGGCGGGGGCTGGGGAAGCTTTCTTT. Amino acids: CAWNKAGAGEAFF.

In DNA, the CDR3 is TGCAGCGTTGCCACAGGGAACGAGCAGTACTTC. It yields the protein CSVATGNEQYF. This sequence joins TRBV29-1 and TRBJ2-7; D might be TRBD1 (6 bases). The CDR3 has 11 residues. Trimming stripped 4 bases from V and 5 bases from J, with 9 bases between. Germline V CDR1 and CDR2: SQVTM, ANQGSEA.

V is TRBV11-3 and J is TRBJ1-1; no clear D gene. Germline V gene data show CDR1 as SGHNT and CDR2 as YENEEA. V lost 1 base and J 0 bases, leaving 3 bases between the germline ends. The CDR3 is made up of 13 amino acids. CDR3 DNA: TGTGCCAGCAGCTTAGTATTGAACACTGAAGCTTTCTTT. It specifies CASSLVLNTEAFF.

This clone appeared once. The chain joins TRBV7-2 to TRBJ2-1; maybe TRBD2 (7 bases). The CDR3 loop spans 16 amino acids. V lost 1 base to trimming and J lost 2 bases, with 12 bases between them. The germline V gene has CDR1 SGHTA and CDR2 FQGNSA. The CDR3 is CASSLVAGAPYNEQFF. DNA for the CDR3: TGTGCCAGCAGCTTAGTCGCGGGGGCCCCCTACAATGAGCAGTTCTTC.

The CDR3 region has the DNA TGTGCCAGCAGCTACAGCAACTCTGGAAACACCATATATTTT. Its translation is CASSYSNSGNTIYF. This chain links TRBV6-5 with TRBJ1-3, with D hard to call. Trimming stripped 6 bases from V and 0 bases from J, with 9 bases between. Germline CDR1 and CDR2: MNHEY and SVGAGI. This CDR3 region has 14 residues.